This T cell receptor (beta chain) was sequenced during a study of blood T cell repertoires in COVID-19. Turning to the study itself: Researchers got acute and convalescent COVID-19 samples from the United States, Italy and Spain.

This CDR3 contains 15 residues. The V gene lost 2 bases and the J gene lost 7 bases, with 12 bases spanning the gap. Germline values: CDR1 MNHNS, CDR2 SASEGT. Produced via immunoSEQ multiplex PCR; TCRdb's table is partial and in-frame only. The data contain some 150,000 clones, 85% of them singletons. The sample holds one count of this clone. The receptor's source is a man aged 35-49 years with acute or convalescent COVID-19. Material: peripheral blood. The genes are TRBV6-1 and TRBJ1-6; a weak D match, TRBD1 (5 bases). The CDR3 loop is CASSEWKGRNSPLHF. In DNA form, the CDR3 reads TGTGCCAGCAGTGAATGGAAGGGGCGGAATTCACCCCTCCACTTT.